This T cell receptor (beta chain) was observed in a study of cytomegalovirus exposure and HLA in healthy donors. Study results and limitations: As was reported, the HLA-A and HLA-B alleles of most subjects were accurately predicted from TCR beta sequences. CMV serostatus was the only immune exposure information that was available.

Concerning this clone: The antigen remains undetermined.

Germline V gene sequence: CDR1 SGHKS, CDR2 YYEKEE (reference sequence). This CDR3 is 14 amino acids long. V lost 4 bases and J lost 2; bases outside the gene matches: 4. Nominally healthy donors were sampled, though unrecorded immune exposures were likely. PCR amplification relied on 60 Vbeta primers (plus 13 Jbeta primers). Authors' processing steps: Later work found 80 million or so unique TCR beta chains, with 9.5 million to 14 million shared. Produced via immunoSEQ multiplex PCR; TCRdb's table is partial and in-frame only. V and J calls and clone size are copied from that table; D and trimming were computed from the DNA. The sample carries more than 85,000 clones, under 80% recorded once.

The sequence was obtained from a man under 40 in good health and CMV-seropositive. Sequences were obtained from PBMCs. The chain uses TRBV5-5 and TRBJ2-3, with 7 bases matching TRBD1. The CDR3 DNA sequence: TGTGCCAGCAGCCCGGACAGGTTCACAGATACGCAGTATTTT. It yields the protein CASSPDRFTDTQYF.